The 21 T cell receptor beta chains presented below share a single source sample, sequenced in a study of early T cells in non-severe SARS-CoV-2 infection. A single record per CDR3 protein comes from TCRdb applying MiXCR to the 5' RACE reads. Counted here are about 35,000 distinct CDR3 sequences, about 5.5% occurring once; the ten biggest clones make up 4% to 4.5%. Material: whole blood, obtained at baseline. The receptors were gathered from an adult who was a healthcare worker with PCR-confirmed SARS-CoV-2 infection or an uninfected control (not recorded which).

The V gene is TRBV10-3, the J gene TRBJ2-1; 12 bases map to TRBD2. The CDR3 has 15 amino acids. V lost 3 bases, J lost 5 bases, and 2 bases stayed unmatched. The V gene's germline CDR1 is ENHRY and CDR2 SYGVKD. The CDR3 here is CAISERLAGDNEQFF. In DNA form, the CDR3 reads TGTGCCATCAGTGAACGACTAGCGGGGGACAATGAGCAGTTCTTC.

This clonotype occurred many times. This chain links TRBV19 with TRBJ2-3, with D possibly matching TRBD1 (5 bases). CDR1 and CDR2 (germline): LNHDA, SQIVND (reference sequence). Trimming took 5 bases from V and 10 from J, leaving 22 bases between them. The CDR3 length is 15 residues. CDR3 sequence: CASSFHLPQGGSQYF. The DNA for the CDR3 is TGTGCCAGTAGTTTCCACCTCCCGCAGGGTGGATCGCAGTATTTT.

DNA of the CDR3: TGTGCCATCAGCGATCCGGGACATCTCTCCTACGAGCAGTACTTC. Its protein product is CAISDPGHLSYEQYF. The gene calls are TRBV10-3 and TRBJ2-7; a possible D gene is TRBD1 (6 bases). The CDR3 consists of 15 residues. Trimming removed 6 bases from V and 0 bases from J, with 15 bases in between. Germline CDR1 ENHRY, CDR2 SYGVKD.

This clonotype was seen more than once but under ten times. This rearrangement joins TRBV5-4 to TRBJ2-7; D remains ambiguous. In germline, CDR1 is SGHNT, CDR2 YYREEE (reference sequence). The germline V and J ends were trimmed by 3 bases and 0 bases, with 10 bases remaining between them. The CDR3 length is 14 residues. CDR3 residues: CASSSPPHSYEQYF. In nucleotides, the CDR3 is TGTGCCAGCAGCTCCCCCCCGCACTCCTACGAGCAGTACTTC.

The V call is TRBV7-2, the J call TRBJ2-3; 9 bases align to TRBD2. Germline lookup yields CDR1 SGHTA and CDR2 FQGNSA. This CDR3 is 15 amino acids long. Trimming removed 5 bases from V and 6 bases from J; junction bases left unmatched: 9. The CDR3 loop is CASSRSGTSLDTQYF. The CDR3 DNA follows: TGTGCCAGCAGCCGATCGGGGACTAGCTTGGATACGCAGTATTTT. The full variable domain, rest sourced from reference TRBV7-2 and TRBJ2-3, is GAGVSQSPSNKVTEKGKDVELRCDPISGHTALYWYRQSLGQGLEFLIYFQGNSAPDKSGLPSDRFSAERTGGSVSTLTIQRTQQEDSAVYLCASSRSGTSLDTQYFGPGTRLTVL.

There are a few counts of this clonotype. The rearrangement uses TRBV15 and TRBJ2-5; either TRBD1 or TRBD2 may fit D (5 bases each). Germline assignment: CDR1 LNHNV and CDR2 YYDKDF (reference sequence). The V gene lost 3 bases and the J gene lost 5 bases, with 19 bases spanning the gap. The CDR3 totals 16 residues. The CDR3 loop reads CATSRRDRQKRETQYF. The CDR3 DNA reads TGTGCCACCAGCAGGAGGGACCGACAGAAGAGGGAGACCCAGTACTTC.

This clonotype has ten or more counts. This sequence joins TRBV9 and TRBJ2-3; no clear D gene. The V gene's germline CDR1 is SGDLS and CDR2 YYNGEE. The length of the CDR3 is 14 residues. The V end lost 0 bases, the J end lost 4 bases, and 9 bases lay between the germline ends. The CDR3 is CASSVVGQADTQYF. The DNA for the CDR3 is TGTGCCAGCAGCGTAGTCGGGCAGGCAGATACGCAGTATTTT.

The J gene is TRBJ2-3, the V gene TRBV7-2; D is uncertain. Trimming removed 0 bases from V and 5 bases from J, with 9 bases in between. CDR3 length: 14 amino acids. Germline V gene sequence: CDR1 SGHTA, CDR2 FQGNSA. CDR3 bases: TGTGCCAGCAGCTTAGCGGGGAAGGGAGATACGCAGTATTTT. Encoded protein: CASSLAGKGDTQYF.

J is TRBJ1-1 and V is TRBV7-2; D may be TRBD1 (6 bases). This CDR3 spans 15 amino acids. The germline CDR1 and CDR2 sequences are SGHTA and FQGNSA. The V end was cut by 2 bases, the J end by 4 bases, with 14 bases between. This CDR3 reads CASSLNPRGGTEAFF. In DNA, the CDR3 is TGTGCCAGCAGCTTAAATCCCCGAGGGGGCACTGAAGCTTTCTTT.

This clonotype was observed at least ten times. This chain links TRBV14 with TRBJ2-1, with D hard to call. The ends were cut back, 3 bases at V and 2 bases at J, with 14 bases in the middle. The CDR3 runs 16 residues. The germline V gene has CDR1 SGHDN and CDR2 FVKESK. The DNA of the CDR3 is TGTGCCAGCAGCCACCCGAACGGTGAGACCTACAATGAGCAGTTCTTC. Its protein is CASSHPNGETYNEQFF.

This clonotype was recorded many times. Mismatch with germline at one junction end may stem from a read error. The chain couples TRBV10-1 to TRBJ2-7; possible D gene TRBD2, 6 bases. The CDR3 has 15 residues. Germline V gene sequence: CDR1 WNHNN, CDR2 SYGVQD (reference sequence). The CDR3 loop reads CASSDQRLGSHEQYF. The CDR3 DNA reads as TGCGCCAGCAGTGACCAGCGACTAGGCTCCCACGAGCAGTACTTC.

The gene calls are TRBV5-1 and TRBJ2-7, with 10 bases matching TRBD1. Per the germline V gene, CDR1 is SGHRS and CDR2 is YFSETQ. The CDR3 has 16 amino acids. The J segment lost 7 bases and the V segment lost 4 bases, leaving 14 bases of the junction unmatched. CDR3 sequence: CASSRWGTGDGREQYF. In DNA form, the CDR3 reads TGCGCCAGCAGCCGATGGGGGACAGGGGATGGCCGGGAGCAGTACTTC.

The rearrangement links TRBV6-5 to TRBJ2-1; 10 bases align to TRBD2. Unmatched junction bases numbered 10, after V lost 4 bases and J lost 7 bases. Germline V CDR1 and CDR2: MNHEY, SVGAGI. The CDR3 loop spans 16 amino acids. Here the CDR3 DNA reads TGTGCCAGCAGTTTGGTGGTAGCGGGGGGATTGAATGAGCAGTTCTTC. Its translation: CASSLVVAGGLNEQFF.

The sample holds many counts of this clonotype. The chain links TRBV12-3 or TRBV12-4 to TRBJ1-1; 10 nucleotides agree with TRBD1. V shed 6 bases and J 2 bases; nucleotides not matched to a gene: 6. The CDR3 spans 15 residues. The CDR3 protein is CASRSDRGLNTEAFF. CDR3 nucleotide sequence: TGTGCCAGCAGATCCGACAGGGGGCTTAACACTGAAGCTTTCTTT.

This clonotype came up many times. Here the CDR3 reads CASSQMTTRRGELFF. The CDR3 bases are TGCGCCAGCAGCCAAATGACGACACGCCGAGGGGAGCTGTTTTTT. This rearrangement joins TRBV5-1 to TRBJ2-2; the D is unclear. This CDR3 comprises 15 residues. Germline V CDR1 and CDR2: SGHRS, YFSETQ. With 4 bases removed from V and 8 bases from J, the gap between germline ends came to 18 bases.

The rearrangement uses TRBV7-9 and TRBJ2-4; tentatively, D is TRBD1 or TRBD2 (5 bases each). In germline, CDR1 is SEHNR, CDR2 FQNEAQ (reference sequence). V was trimmed by 5 bases and J by 6 bases, leaving 14 bases between them. The CDR3 extends over 14 amino acids. CDR3 sequence reads: CASSRNRDLNIQYF. In DNA, the CDR3 is TGTGCCAGCAGCCGAAACCGGGACCTAAACATTCAGTACTTC.

This clonotype was counted ten times or more. The J gene is TRBJ2-3, the V gene TRBV6-1, with TRBD2 as a possible D gene (6 bases). V was pared by 1 base and J by 4 bases, with 15 bases between. Germline values: CDR1 MNHNS, CDR2 SASEGT. The CDR3 is made up of 16 amino acids. The CDR3 DNA follows: TGTGCCAGCAGTGAAGGGAGGGGACTTGACCCAGATACGCAGTATTTT. This codes for CASSEGRGLDPDTQYF.

CDR3: CASSPDGSTDTQYF. The CDR3 coding sequence is TGCGCCAGCAGCCCGGACGGCAGCACAGATACGCAGTATTTT. The chain employs TRBV5-1 and TRBJ2-3; D ambiguous. V lost 4 bases to trimming and J lost 0 bases, with 9 bases between them. Germline V CDR1 and CDR2: SGHRS, YFSETQ. The CDR3 consists of 14 residues.

There are many counts of this clonotype. The CDR3 bases are TGCAGTGCTAGAGAGGGCAGAGCAAACAATGAGCAGTTCTTC. It yields the protein CSAREGRANNEQFF. This chain joins TRBV20-1 and TRBJ2-1; unclear D gene. This CDR3 comprises 14 residues. V was cut by 0 bases and J by 5 bases, with 11 bases left in between. The germline gives CDR1 DFQATT, CDR2 SNEGSKA (reference sequence).

This clonotype was seen repeatedly, ten times or more. This rearrangement joins TRBV7-8 to TRBJ1-1; the D is unclear. Per germline, CDR1 SGHVS and CDR2 FQNEAQ. The V gene lost 1 base and the J gene lost 1 base, with 10 bases spanning the gap. The CDR3 loop spans 15 amino acids. The CDR3 DNA follows: TGTGCCAGCAGCTTAGGATCAAAGGCGAACACTGAAGCTTTCTTT. Translation gives CASSLGSKANTEAFF.

This clonotype was observed a handful of times. The V gene is TRBV11-2, the J gene TRBJ2-1; 7 nucleotides align to TRBD2. V lost 5 bases to trimming and J lost 7 bases; unmatched junction nucleotides: 17. CDR1 is SGHAT and CDR2 is FQNNGV in the germline V gene. This CDR3 comprises 17 residues. Written as DNA, the CDR3 is TGTGCCAGCAGCCTGACTAGCAGGAGGGCCCATTCAAATGAGCAGTTCTTC. This encodes CASSLTSRRAHSNEQFF.